These T cell receptor beta chains were read from a single sample in a study of shared clonotypes between healthy human individuals. Sequenced by immunoSEQ multiplex PCR; TCRdb stores in-frame clones only, minus some. Among approximately 2.5 million clones, approximately 92% were seen once, and the ten largest hold 0.13% to 0.15%. The sequenced sample was naive CD4+ T cells sorted from blood. The receptors derive from a man in his late teens or twenties in good health. Both conserved end residues are part of each CDR3. A D gene is named only where the DNA matches it firmly. Size tells how often a clone was seen (once, few, many) or the class of an expanded clone, and some rows leave it out.

v_gene	j_gene	d_gene	abundance	len	CDR3aa	CDR3nt
TRBV5-1	TRBJ1-1	.	.	14	CASSLWAVNTEAFF	TGCGCCAGCAGCTTGTGGGCCGTTAACACTGAAGCTTTCTTT
TRBV5-1	TRBJ2-5	TRBD1	.	13	CASSGQGKETQYF	TGCGCCAGCAGCGGACAGGGAAAAGAGACCCAGTACTTC
TRBV6-5	TRBJ1-2	TRBD1	.	13	CASRPTGGDGYTF	TGTGCCAGCAGACCTACAGGGGGCGATGGCTACACCTTC
TRBV28	TRBJ1-1	.	.	16	CASSLEGGRHFPEAFF	TGTGCCAGCAGTTTAGAAGGGGGGCGACATTTTCCTGAAGCTTTCTTT
TRBV28	TRBJ2-5	.	once	14	CASSLTGPGETQYF	TGTGCCAGCAGCCTGACAGGTCCCGGAGAGACCCAGTACTTC
TRBV9	TRBJ2-1	.	.	14	CASSIRTDFNEQFF	TGTGCCAGCAGCATCCGGACGGATTTCAATGAGCAGTTCTTC
TRBV11-2	TRBJ1-1	.	.	18	CASSLDRGRGPSDTEAFF	TGTGCCAGCAGCTTAGATCGAGGAAGGGGACCGTCGGACACTGAAGCTTTCTTT
TRBV27	TRBJ1-3	.	.	15	CASSPGEGRGNTIYF	TGTGCCAGCAGTCCGGGGGAGGGCAGGGGAAACACCATATATTTT
TRBV6-1	TRBJ2-7	.	.	14	CASSATGLSYEQYF	TGTGCCAGCAGTGCAACAGGGCTTTCCTACGAGCAGTACTTC
TRBV2	TRBJ1-5	.	few	13	CASSVSPNQPQHF	TGTGCCAGCAGTGTGTCTCCAAATCAGCCCCAGCATTTT
TRBV5-6	TRBJ2-1	.	.	15	CASSLEGLLYNEQFF	TGTGCCAGCAGCTTGGAGGGGTTGCTCTACAATGAGCAGTTCTTC
TRBV6-6	TRBJ2-5	.	.	15	CASSYSLGFGETQYF	TGTGCCAGCAGTTACTCGCTAGGTTTTGGGGAGACCCAGTACTTC
TRBV5-8	TRBJ1-5	.	.	16	CASSRLTGISNQPQHF	TGTGCCAGCAGCCGCCTGACAGGCATTAGCAATCAGCCCCAGCATTTT
TRBV4-1	TRBJ2-5	.	.	15	CASSQSGGGIETQYF	TGCGCCAGCAGCCAGAGCGGCGGAGGAATAGAGACCCAGTACTTC
TRBV10-1	TRBJ2-1	TRBD2	.	15	CATTKGLAGDNEQFF	TGCGCCACCACGAAGGGACTAGCGGGGGACAATGAGCAGTTCTTC
TRBV7-2	TRBJ2-2	.	once	14	CASSPRSNTGELFF	TGTGCCAGCAGCCCACGCTCGAACACCGGGGAGCTGTTTTTT
TRBV19	TRBJ2-5	.	.	13	CASSGPQGETQYF	TGTGCCAGTAGTGGGCCCCAAGGGGAGACCCAGTACTTC
TRBV2	TRBJ2-3	.	.	12	CASTITTDTQYF	TGTGCCAGCACTATAACCACAGATACGCAGTATTTT
TRBV28	TRBJ2-5	.	.	15	CASTSAERYQETQYF	TGTGCCAGCACCTCTGCGGAGCGGTACCAAGAGACCCAGTACTTC